A selection of T cell receptor beta chains follows, all from one sample in a study of human T cells and chemical hapten exposure. Using its own MiXCR run on the RACE reads, TCRdb lists one record per CDR3 protein. The sample yields 100,000 to 150,000 distinct CDR3 sequences, approximately 14% seen once. The sequences come from whole blood, collected in connection with sensitization to the hapten diphenylcyclopropenone (DPC). The source is a man between 18 and 29 years old with alopecia areata. Some clones in this sample may be carry-over from other donors' samples. Each CDR3 is given with its conserved first and last residue. The order of the fields is CDR3 protein, CDR3 DNA, D gene, J gene, V gene, clone size. A D gene is named only where the DNA matches it firmly. For some rows the clone size is stated as once, few or many, or as a class when expanded; others skip it.

cdr3_aa: CASSLGLLGTEAFF
cdr3_nt: TGTGCCAGCAGCTTAGGTCTCCTGGGCACTGAAGCTTTCTTT
d_call: .
j_call: TRBJ1-1
v_call: TRBV5-6
clone_size: .

cdr3_aa: CASSSTGQKNYEQYF
cdr3_nt: TGTGCCAGCAGTTCTACGGGACAGAAGAACTACGAGCAGTACTTC
d_call: TRBD1
j_call: TRBJ2-7
v_call: TRBV12-3/TRBV12-4
clone_size: few

cdr3_aa: CSVSGMNTEAFF
cdr3_nt: TGCAGCGTTTCAGGGATGAACACTGAAGCTTTCTTT
d_call: .
j_call: TRBJ1-1
v_call: TRBV29-1
clone_size: few

cdr3_aa: CASSLWSTEAFF
cdr3_nt: TGTGCCAGCAGCCTTTGGAGCACTGAAGCTTTCTTT
d_call: .
j_call: TRBJ1-1
v_call: TRBV3-1
clone_size: many

cdr3_aa: CASSRSLWETQYF
cdr3_nt: TGTGCCAGCAGTAGGTCCCTGTGGGAGACCCAGTACTTC
d_call: .
j_call: TRBJ2-5
v_call: TRBV6-5
clone_size: .

cdr3_aa: CSERTGADTQYF
cdr3_nt: TGCAGCGAGAGGACAGGGGCAGATACGCAGTATTTT
d_call: TRBD1
j_call: TRBJ2-3
v_call: TRBV29-1
clone_size: few

cdr3_aa: CASRPTSGNNSPLHF
cdr3_nt: TGTGCCAGCAGGCCTACTTCGGGGAATAATTCACCCCTCCACTTT
d_call: .
j_call: TRBJ1-6
v_call: TRBV9
clone_size: many

cdr3_aa: CASSQGQQGYGYTF
cdr3_nt: TGTGCCAGCAGCCAAGGTCAACAGGGTTACGGCTACACCTTC
d_call: .
j_call: TRBJ1-2
v_call: TRBV3-1
clone_size: few

cdr3_aa: CASSPGAGRTYNSPLHF
cdr3_nt: TGTGCCAGCAGCCCCGGGGCGGGGCGTACCTATAATTCACCCCTCCACTTT
d_call: .
j_call: TRBJ1-6
v_call: TRBV7-8
clone_size: many

cdr3_aa: CASSYSRPNTATNYGYTF
cdr3_nt: TGTGCCAGCAGTTACTCTCGTCCTAATACGGCTACTAACTATGGCTACACCTTC
d_call: .
j_call: TRBJ1-2
v_call: TRBV6-5
clone_size: .

cdr3_aa: CASSVRDRDYEQYF
cdr3_nt: TGTGCCAGCAGCGTCCGGGACAGGGACTACGAGCAGTACTTC
d_call: TRBD1
j_call: TRBJ2-7
v_call: TRBV5-4
clone_size: .

cdr3_aa: CASSQPLQSSTLHF
cdr3_nt: TGCGCCAGCAGCCAACCCTTACAGAGTAGCACCCTCCACTTT
d_call: .
j_call: TRBJ1-6
v_call: TRBV4-1
clone_size: many

cdr3_aa: CASSLGFGTVSYEQYF
cdr3_nt: TGTGCCAGCAGCTTAGGTTTCGGGACCGTCTCCTACGAGCAGTACTTC
d_call: .
j_call: TRBJ2-7
v_call: TRBV11-2
clone_size: .

cdr3_aa: CASSQDHRGGDGYTF
cdr3_nt: TGCGCCAGCAGCCAAGATCATAGAGGGGGCGATGGCTACACCTTC
d_call: TRBD1
j_call: TRBJ1-2
v_call: TRBV4-3
clone_size: many

cdr3_aa: CASSLPWGLRNIQYF
cdr3_nt: TGTGCCAGCAGCCTCCCTTGGGGGCTGAGGAACATTCAGTACTTC
d_call: .
j_call: TRBJ2-4
v_call: TRBV7-9
clone_size: few

cdr3_aa: CASSSTDRALYGYTF
cdr3_nt: TGTGCCAGCAGCTCGACCGACAGGGCTCTTTATGGCTACACCTTC
d_call: TRBD1
j_call: TRBJ1-2
v_call: TRBV7-2
clone_size: many

cdr3_aa: CSAGTAYEQYF
cdr3_nt: TGCAGCGCCGGGACGGCCTACGAGCAGTACTTC
d_call: .
j_call: TRBJ2-7
v_call: TRBV29-1
clone_size: many

cdr3_aa: CASSNRGYSEKFTDTQYF
cdr3_nt: TGTGCCAGCAGCAACAGGGGGTACTCCGAAAAATTCACAGATACGCAGTATTTT
d_call: TRBD1
j_call: TRBJ2-3
v_call: TRBV11-2
clone_size: many

cdr3_aa: CSARMPGTGGGSGTNVLTF
cdr3_nt: TGCAGTGCTAGAATGCCCGGGACAGGGGGCGGCTCTGGGACCAACGTCCTGACTTTC
d_call: TRBD1
j_call: TRBJ2-6
v_call: TRBV20-1
clone_size: .

cdr3_aa: CASRPGTGPYEQYF
cdr3_nt: TGTGCCAGCAGACCCGGGACAGGGCCCTACGAGCAGTACTTC
d_call: TRBD1
j_call: TRBJ2-7
v_call: TRBV7-8
clone_size: few

cdr3_aa: CASSYGHTAVKLFF
cdr3_nt: TGTGCCAGCAGCTACGGACATACCGCCGTGAAACTGTTTTTT
d_call: .
j_call: TRBJ1-4
v_call: TRBV3-1
clone_size: few

cdr3_aa: CASSPTLQGEQFF
cdr3_nt: TGCGCCAGCAGCCCAACTCTACAGGGTGAGCAGTTCTTC
d_call: .
j_call: TRBJ2-1
v_call: TRBV5-1
clone_size: .

cdr3_aa: CASSGGQDLNTEAFF
cdr3_nt: TGCGCCAGCAGCGGGGGACAGGACTTGAACACTGAAGCTTTCTTT
d_call: TRBD1
j_call: TRBJ1-1
v_call: TRBV5-1
clone_size: .

cdr3_aa: CASSQRARGMGQTEAFF
cdr3_nt: TGTGCCAGCAGCCAGAGGGCCAGGGGGATGGGTCAGACTGAAGCTTTCTTT
d_call: TRBD1
j_call: TRBJ1-1
v_call: TRBV7-2
clone_size: few

cdr3_aa: CSVRTGEFTEAFF
cdr3_nt: TGCAGCGTTCGGACAGGGGAGTTCACTGAAGCTTTCTTT
d_call: TRBD1
j_call: TRBJ1-1
v_call: TRBV29-1
clone_size: many

cdr3_aa: CASSQEPGAPAADTQYF
cdr3_nt: TGTGCCAGCAGCCAAGAACCAGGCGCCCCGGCGGCAGATACGCAGTATTTT
d_call: .
j_call: TRBJ2-3
v_call: TRBV14
clone_size: few

cdr3_aa: CASSLRLAGVISYNEQFF
cdr3_nt: TGTGCCAGCAGCCTGAGACTAGCGGGGGTGATCTCCTACAATGAGCAGTTCTTC
d_call: TRBD2
j_call: TRBJ2-1
v_call: TRBV5-5
clone_size: many